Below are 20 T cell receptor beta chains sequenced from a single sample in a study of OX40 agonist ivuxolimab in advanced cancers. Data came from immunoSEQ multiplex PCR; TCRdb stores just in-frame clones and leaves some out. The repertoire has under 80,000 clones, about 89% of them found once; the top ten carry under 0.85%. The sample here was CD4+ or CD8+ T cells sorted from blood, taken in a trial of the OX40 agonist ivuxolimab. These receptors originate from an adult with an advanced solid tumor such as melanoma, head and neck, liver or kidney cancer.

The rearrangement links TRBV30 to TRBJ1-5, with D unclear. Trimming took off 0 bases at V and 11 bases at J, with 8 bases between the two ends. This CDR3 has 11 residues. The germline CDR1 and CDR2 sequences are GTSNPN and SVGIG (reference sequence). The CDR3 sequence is CAWSVGLAQHF. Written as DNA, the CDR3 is TGTGCCTGGAGTGTAGGTTTGGCCCAGCATTTT. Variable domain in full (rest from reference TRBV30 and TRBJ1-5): SQTIHQWPATLVQPVGSPLSLECTVEGTSNPNLYWYRQAAGRGLQLLFYSVGIGQISSEVPQNLSASRPQDRQFILSSKKLLLSDSGFYLCAWSVGLAQHFGDGTRLSIL.

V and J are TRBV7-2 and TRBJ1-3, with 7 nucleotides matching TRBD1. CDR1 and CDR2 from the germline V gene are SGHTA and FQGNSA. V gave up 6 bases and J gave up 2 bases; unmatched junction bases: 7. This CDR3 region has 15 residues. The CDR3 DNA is TGTGCCAGCAGGCCAACAGGGGTCGCTGGAAACACCATATATTTT. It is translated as CASRPTGVAGNTIYF.

Here the CDR3 DNA reads TGTGCCAGCTCACCAATTGGGGTCTCCTACGAGCAGTACTTC. It is translated as CASSPIGVSYEQYF. V usage is TRBV18 and J usage is TRBJ2-7; D uncertain. The CDR3 is 14 residues long. The germline V gene encodes CDR1 KGHSH and CDR2 LQKENI. The ends were cut back, 2 bases at V and 0 bases at J, with 8 bases in the middle.

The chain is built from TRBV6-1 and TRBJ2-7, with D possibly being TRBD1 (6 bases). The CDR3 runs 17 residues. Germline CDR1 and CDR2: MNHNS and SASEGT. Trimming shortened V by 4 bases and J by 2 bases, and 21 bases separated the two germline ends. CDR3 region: CASSVLSKVTGPYEQYF. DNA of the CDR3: TGTGCCAGCAGTGTTCTATCAAAGGTAACAGGGCCCTACGAGCAGTACTTC.

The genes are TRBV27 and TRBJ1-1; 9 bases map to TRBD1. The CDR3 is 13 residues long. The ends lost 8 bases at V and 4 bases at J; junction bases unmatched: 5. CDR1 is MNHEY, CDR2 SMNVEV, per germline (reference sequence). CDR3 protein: CASSKGQGTEAFF. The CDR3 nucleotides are TGTGCCAGCTCAAAGGGACAGGGCACTGAAGCTTTCTTT.

The CDR3 loop reads CASSPRTKNTGELFF. The DNA for the CDR3 is TGTGCCAGCAGCCCGAGGACTAAGAACACCGGGGAGCTGTTTTTT. The V and J genes are TRBV7-7 and TRBJ2-2; perhaps TRBD2 as D (6 bases). Trimming stripped 5 bases from V and 1 base from J, with 11 bases between. Per germline, CDR1 SSHAT and CDR2 FNYEAQ (reference sequence). This CDR3 region has 15 residues.

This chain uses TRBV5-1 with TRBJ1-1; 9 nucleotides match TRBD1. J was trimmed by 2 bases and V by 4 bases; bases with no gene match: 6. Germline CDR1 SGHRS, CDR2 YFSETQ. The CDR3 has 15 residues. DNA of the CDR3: TGCGCCAGCAGCCCCCGGACAGGGGACAACACTGAAGCTTTCTTT. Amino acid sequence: CASSPRTGDNTEAFF. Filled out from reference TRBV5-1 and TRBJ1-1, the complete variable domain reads KAGVTQTPRYLIKTRGQQVTLSCSPISGHRSVSWYQQTPGQGLQFLFEYFSETQRNKGNFPGRFSGRQFSNSRSEMNVSTLELGDSALYLCASSPRTGDNTEAFFGQGTRLTVV.

As DNA, the CDR3 is TGTGCCAGCAGCCGTGCCGGGCCTTCCTACGAGCAGTACTTC. This encodes CASSRAGPSYEQYF. V usage is TRBV7-8 and J usage is TRBJ2-7; D unresolved. CDR1 is SGHVS, CDR2 FQNEAQ, per germline. The CDR3 spans 14 residues. V was clipped by 5 bases and J by 1 base, with 12 bases between them.

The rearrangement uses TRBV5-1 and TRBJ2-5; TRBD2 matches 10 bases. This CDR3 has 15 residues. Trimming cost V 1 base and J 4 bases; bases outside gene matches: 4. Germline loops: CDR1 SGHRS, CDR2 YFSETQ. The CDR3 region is CASSLSGGARETQYF. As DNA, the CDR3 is TGCGCCAGCAGCTTGAGCGGGGGGGCCAGAGAGACCCAGTACTTC.

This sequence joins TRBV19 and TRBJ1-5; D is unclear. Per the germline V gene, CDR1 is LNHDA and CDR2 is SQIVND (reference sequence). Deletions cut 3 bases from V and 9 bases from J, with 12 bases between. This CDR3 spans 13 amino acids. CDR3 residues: CASSMAHEGPQHF. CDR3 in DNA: TGTGCCAGTAGTATGGCACATGAGGGGCCCCAGCATTTT.

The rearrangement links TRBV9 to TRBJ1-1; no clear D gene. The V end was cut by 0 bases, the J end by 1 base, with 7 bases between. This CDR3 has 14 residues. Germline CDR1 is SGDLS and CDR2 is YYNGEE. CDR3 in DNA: TGTGCCAGCAGCGTAGGACCCGGGAACACTGAAGCTTTCTTT. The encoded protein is CASSVGPGNTEAFF.

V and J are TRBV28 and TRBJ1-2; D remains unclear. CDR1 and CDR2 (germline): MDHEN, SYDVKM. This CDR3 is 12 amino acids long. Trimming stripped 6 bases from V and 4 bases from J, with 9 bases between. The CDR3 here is CASSQDPYGYTF. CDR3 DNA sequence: TGTGCCAGCAGCCAAGACCCCTATGGCTACACCTTC.

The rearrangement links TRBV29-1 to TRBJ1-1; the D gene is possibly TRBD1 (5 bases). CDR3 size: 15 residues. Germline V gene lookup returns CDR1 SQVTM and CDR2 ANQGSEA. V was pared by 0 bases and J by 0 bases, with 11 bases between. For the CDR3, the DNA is TGCAGCGTTGAAGATGGGGGACCCCTGAACACTGAAGCTTTCTTT. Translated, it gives CSVEDGGPLNTEAFF.

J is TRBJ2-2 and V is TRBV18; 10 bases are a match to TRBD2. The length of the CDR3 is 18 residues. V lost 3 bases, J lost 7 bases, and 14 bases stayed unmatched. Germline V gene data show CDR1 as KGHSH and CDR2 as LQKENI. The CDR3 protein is CASSPERTSGALGGELFF. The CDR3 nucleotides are TGTGCCAGCTCACCCGAAAGGACTAGCGGCGCTTTGGGCGGGGAGCTGTTTTTT.

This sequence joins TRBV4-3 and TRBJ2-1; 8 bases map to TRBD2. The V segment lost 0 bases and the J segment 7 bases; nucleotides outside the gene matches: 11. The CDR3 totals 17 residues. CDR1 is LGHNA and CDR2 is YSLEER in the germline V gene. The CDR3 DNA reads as TGCGCCAGCAGCCAAGATCTTTCGGCGGGGGGCGTGAATGAGCAGTTCTTC. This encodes CASSQDLSAGGVNEQFF.

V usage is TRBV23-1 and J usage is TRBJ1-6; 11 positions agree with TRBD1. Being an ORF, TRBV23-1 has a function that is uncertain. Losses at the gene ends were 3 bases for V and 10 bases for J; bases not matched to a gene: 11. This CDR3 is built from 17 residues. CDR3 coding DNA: TGCGCCAGCAGTCACCACCCGGGACAGGGGGTGAGGTCACCCCTCCACTTT. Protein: CASSHHPGQGVRSPLHF.

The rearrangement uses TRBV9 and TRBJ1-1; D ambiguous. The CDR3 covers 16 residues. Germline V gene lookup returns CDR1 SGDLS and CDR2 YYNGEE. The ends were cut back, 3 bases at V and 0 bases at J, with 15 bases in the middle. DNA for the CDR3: TGTGCCAGCAGCGCCCAAAACAGCCTTATGAACACTGAAGCTTTCTTT. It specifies CASSAQNSLMNTEAFF. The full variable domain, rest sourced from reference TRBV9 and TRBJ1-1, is DSGVTQTPKHLITATGQRVTLRCSPRSGDLSVYWYQQSLDQGLQFLIQYYNGEERAKGNILERFSAQQFPDLHSELNLSSLELGDSALYFCASSAQNSLMNTEAFFGQGTRLTVV.

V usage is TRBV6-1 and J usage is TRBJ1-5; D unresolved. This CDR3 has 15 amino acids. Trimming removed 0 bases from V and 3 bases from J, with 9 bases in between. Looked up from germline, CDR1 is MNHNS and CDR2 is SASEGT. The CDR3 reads CASSEAGGSNQPQHF. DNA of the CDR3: TGTGCCAGCAGTGAAGCGGGCGGCTCCAATCAGCCCCAGCATTTT.

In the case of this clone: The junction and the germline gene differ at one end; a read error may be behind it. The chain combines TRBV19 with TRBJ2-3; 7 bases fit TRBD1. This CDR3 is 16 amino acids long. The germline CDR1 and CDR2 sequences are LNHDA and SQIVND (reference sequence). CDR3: CASSVRQGPGTDTQCF. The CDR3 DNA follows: TGTGCCAGTAGTGTCCGACAGGGCCCAGGCACAGATACGCAGTGTTTT.

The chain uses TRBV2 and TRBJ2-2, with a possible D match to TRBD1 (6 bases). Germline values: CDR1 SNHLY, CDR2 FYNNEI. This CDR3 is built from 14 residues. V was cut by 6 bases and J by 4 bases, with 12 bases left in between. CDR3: CASRAGVGTGELFF. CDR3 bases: TGTGCCAGCAGAGCAGGGGTTGGCACCGGGGAGCTGTTTTTT. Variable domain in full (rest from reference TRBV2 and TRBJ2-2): EPEVTQTPSHQVTQMGQEVILRCVPISNHLYFYWYRQILGQKVEFLVSFYNNEISEKSEIFDDQFSVERPDGSNFTLKIRSTKLEDSAMYFCASRAGVGTGELFFGEGSRLTVL.